This record concerns one T cell receptor beta chain sequence. The data derive from a study of blood T cell repertoires in COVID-19. The table came from immunoSEQ multiplex PCR; TCRdb's copy has only in-frame clones and leaves some out. The data show 95,000 to 100,000 clones, with about 88% seen just once and 1.5% to 2% held by the top ten. Looked up from germline, CDR1 is LNHDA and CDR2 is SQIVND (reference sequence). The CDR3 is made up of 14 amino acids. With V trimmed by 7 bases and J by 6 bases, 10 bases remained unmatched. The genes are TRBV19 and TRBJ1-1, with 8 bases identical to TRBD1. The clonotype comes from a man older than 75 with acute or convalescent COVID-19. Sequenced input: peripheral blood. This chain's CDR3 is CASIRTGSLPEAFF. DNA of the CDR3: TGTGCCAGTATTAGGACAGGGAGCCTCCCTGAAGCTTTCTTT.